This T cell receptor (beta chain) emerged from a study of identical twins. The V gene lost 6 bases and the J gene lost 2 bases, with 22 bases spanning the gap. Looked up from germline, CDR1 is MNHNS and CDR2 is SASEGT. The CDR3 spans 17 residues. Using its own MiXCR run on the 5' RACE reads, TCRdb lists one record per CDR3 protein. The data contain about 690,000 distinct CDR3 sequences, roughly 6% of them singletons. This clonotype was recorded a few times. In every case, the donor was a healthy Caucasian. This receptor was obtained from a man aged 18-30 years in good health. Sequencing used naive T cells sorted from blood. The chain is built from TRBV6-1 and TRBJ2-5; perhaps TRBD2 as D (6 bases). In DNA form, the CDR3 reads TGTGCCAGCAGAACCCATACCGTCCAGCGGGTACAAGAGACCCAGTACTTC. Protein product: CASRTHTVQRVQETQYF.